This entry is about one T cell receptor (beta chain). The V gene lost 4 bases and the J gene lost 5 bases, with 12 bases spanning the gap. CDR3 length: 13 amino acids. Germline V gene sequence: CDR1 SGHTA, CDR2 FQGNSA. This record belongs to a study of tumor-infiltrating lymphocytes in localized non-small cell lung cancer. Sequenced by immunoSEQ multiplex PCR; TCRdb stores in-frame clones only, minus some. The data show about 14,000 clones, around 74% seen once. V is TRBV7-2 and J is TRBJ2-7; D unclear. Sequencing input: uninvolved lung tissue not adjacent to the tumor. The clonotype originates from a human donor with non-small cell lung cancer. The CDR3 DNA reads as TGTGCCAGCAGCTCAACACCCTGGCACGAGCAGTACTTC. It specifies CASSSTPWHEQYF.